Listed here are 18 T cell receptor beta chains from one sample, sequenced in a study of blood T cell repertoires in COVID-19. Method: immunoSEQ multiplex PCR; TCRdb's copy keeps in-frame clones and lacks some. Here the sample spans 55,000 to 75,000 clones, around 87% being singletons. Material: peripheral blood. All receptors derive from a human donor with active COVID-19. The donor label of this sample is uncertain.

The gene calls are TRBV4-2 and TRBJ2-7; 7 positions agree with TRBD2. From germline, CDR1 is LGHNA and CDR2 YNFKEQ. Trimming removed 3 bases from V and 6 bases from J; junction bases left unmatched: 17. This CDR3 has 17 residues. The CDR3 nucleotides read TGTGCCAGCAGCCATTACCCCGGGGGGACGGGGGAGGGCGAGCAGTACTTC. Its translation: CASSHYPGGTGEGEQYF.

The V gene is TRBV4-2, the J gene TRBJ1-4, with 7 bases aligning to TRBD1. From germline, CDR1 is LGHNA and CDR2 YNFKEQ. After removal of 6 bases from V and 8 bases from J, the junction contained 18 bases not matched to a gene. The CDR3 consists of 17 residues. The CDR3 coding sequence is TGTGCCAGCAGGACCGGGCAGACAGGGTCCGGGACCGAAAAACTGTTTTTT. It encodes CASRTGQTGSGTEKLFF.

This clone was detected once. The chain links TRBV6-4 to TRBJ2-2; 8 bases align to TRBD1. The V gene end was trimmed by 5 bases and the J gene end by 2 bases; junction bases not matched to a gene: 7. The CDR3 is made up of 16 amino acids. Per germline, CDR1 MRHNA and CDR2 SNTAGT. CDR3 bases: TGTGCCAGCAGTTCACAGGGGGGAGACAACACCGGGGAGCTGTTTTTT. Protein sequence: CASSSQGGDNTGELFF.

This clone has a single count. V is TRBV15 and J is TRBJ2-4, with D possibly TRBD2 on 5 matching bases. From germline, CDR1 is LNHNV and CDR2 YYDKDF (reference sequence). The CDR3 loop spans 15 amino acids. Trimming shortened V by 0 bases and J by 9 bases, and 15 bases separated the two germline ends. The CDR3 region has the DNA TGTGCCACCAGCAGAGATCGAGGCGCTCGGGGCATTCAGTACTTC. Its translation: CATSRDRGARGIQYF.

This sequence joins TRBV28 and TRBJ2-2, with TRBD2 matching over 11 bases. The V gene's germline CDR1 is MDHEN and CDR2 SYDVKM. V was pared by 6 bases and J by 0 bases, with 12 bases of the junction left unmatched. CDR3 length equals 19 residues. CDR3: CASSQRGGTSGSNTGELFF. CDR3 nucleotides: TGTGCCAGCAGCCAAAGGGGGGGGACTAGCGGTTCGAACACCGGGGAGCTGTTTTTT.

J is TRBJ1-2 and V is TRBV18; 7 bases are a match to TRBD1. This CDR3 contains 13 residues. Germline trimming cut 3 bases from V and 5 bases from J; bases unmatched to any gene: 3. Germline V gene lookup returns CDR1 KGHSH and CDR2 LQKENI. The CDR3 here is CASSPETGYGYTF. CDR3 bases: TGTGCCAGCTCACCCGAGACAGGGTATGGCTACACCTTC.

This clone occurred once. This rearrangement joins TRBV19 to TRBJ1-1, with D maybe TRBD1 (6 bases). The CDR3 covers 16 residues. The V gene lost 0 bases and the J gene lost 1 base, with 12 bases spanning the gap. Germline lookup yields CDR1 LNHDA and CDR2 SQIVND (reference sequence). This CDR3 is CASSIEKAGANTEAFF. In DNA, the CDR3 is TGTGCCAGTAGTATAGAGAAGGCAGGGGCGAACACTGAAGCTTTCTTT.

J is TRBJ2-7 and V is TRBV5-6; D gene unclear. V was cut by 3 bases and J by 3 bases, with 4 bases left in between. Germline V gene lookup returns CDR1 SGHDT and CDR2 YYEEEE. The CDR3 covers 11 residues. Written as DNA, the CDR3 is TGTGCCAGCAGCTACAACTACGAGCAGTACTTC. It yields the protein CASSYNYEQYF.

This rearrangement joins TRBV5-1 to TRBJ1-6; D might be TRBD1 (6 bases). The CDR3 sequence is 16 residues long. Germline V CDR1 and CDR2: SGHRS, YFSETQ. Trimming stripped 4 bases from V and 2 bases from J, with 13 bases between. CDR3 loop: CASSLTGQTYNSPLHF. The CDR3 DNA is TGCGCCAGCAGCCTTACCGGACAGACCTATAATTCACCCCTCCACTTT.

This clone was found once. The chain uses TRBV30 and TRBJ1-3; a weak D match, TRBD1 (5 bases). Trimming stripped 3 bases from V and 14 bases from J, with 14 bases between. CDR1 GTSNPN and CDR2 SVGIG come from the germline V gene (reference sequence). CDR3 size: 11 residues. CDR3 DNA sequence: TGTGCCTGGAGCGGCGGGGCCGGAGTATATTTT. As protein: CAWSGGAGVYF. Full variable domain (rest looked up from reference TRBV30 and TRBJ1-3): SQTIHQWPATLVQPVGSPLSLECTVEGTSNPNLYWYRQAAGRGLQLLFYSVGIGQISSEVPQNLSASRPQDRQFILSSKKLLLSDSGFYLCAWSGGAGVYFGEGSWLTVV.

This clone has more than one count but fewer than ten. V and J are TRBV30 and TRBJ1-6; the D is unclear. Germline V gives CDR1 GTSNPN, CDR2 SVGIG (reference sequence). The V end lost 1 base, the J end lost 7 bases, and 8 bases lay between the germline ends. The CDR3 spans 13 residues. Here the CDR3 reads CAWSASPNSPLHF. The CDR3 region has the DNA TGTGCCTGGAGTGCTTCTCCCAATTCACCCCTCCACTTT. The full variable domain, in which reference TRBV30 and TRBJ1-6 provide the parts outside the CDR3, is SQTIHQWPATLVQPVGSPLSLECTVEGTSNPNLYWYRQAAGRGLQLLFYSVGIGQISSEVPQNLSASRPQDRQFILSSKKLLLSDSGFYLCAWSASPNSPLHFGNGTRLTVT.

This chain links TRBV5-1 with TRBJ2-1; TRBD2 agrees at 9 bases. Germline loops: CDR1 SGHRS, CDR2 YFSETQ. V lost 2 bases and J lost 6; bases outside the gene matches: 21. The CDR3 extends over 20 amino acids. Here the CDR3 reads CASSLNPRASGMTFVNEQFF. CDR3 sequence (DNA): TGCGCCAGCAGCTTAAACCCCAGGGCTAGCGGGATGACCTTTGTCAATGAGCAGTTCTTC.

V usage is TRBV3-1 (or the pseudogene TRBV3-2) and J usage is TRBJ2-5, with D possibly being TRBD2 (6 bases). CDR3 length: 15 residues. Trimming took off 3 bases at V and 2 bases at J, with 13 bases between the two ends. CDR1 LGHDT and CDR2 YNNKEL come from the germline V gene (reference sequence). The CDR3 reads CASSQLRGPQETQYF. Written as DNA, the CDR3 is TGTGCCAGCAGCCAGTTGCGGGGCCCTCAAGAGACCCAGTACTTC.

V is TRBV5-1 and J is TRBJ2-2, with 8 bases fitting TRBD1. Germline-derived CDR1 and CDR2 are SGHRS and YFSETQ. This CDR3 contains 15 residues. J gave up 5 bases and V 6 bases, and 9 bases lay outside the gene matches. In DNA, the CDR3 is TGCGCCAGCACCACGAAACGACAGGGGACCGGGGAGCTGTTTTTT. Amino acid sequence: CASTTKRQGTGELFF.

The chain employs TRBV4-3 and TRBJ2-7; TRBD2 aligns across 11 bases. The germline V gene encodes CDR1 LGHNA and CDR2 YSLEER. This CDR3 has 15 amino acids. Germline trimming cut 0 bases from V and 4 bases from J; bases unmatched to any gene: 2. The CDR3 here is CASSQESSGRYEQYF. The CDR3 DNA reads TGCGCCAGCAGCCAAGAATCTAGCGGGAGGTACGAGCAGTACTTC.

The V and J genes are TRBV5-1 and TRBJ2-7; 11 nucleotides agree with TRBD2. CDR3 length: 18 amino acids. With V trimmed by 2 bases and J by 3 bases, 13 bases remained unmatched. Germline assignment: CDR1 SGHRS and CDR2 YFSETQ. The CDR3 nucleotides read TGCGCCAGCAGCTTTGTTGCTAGCGGGAGGCCCGCCGACTACGAGCAGTACTTC. It translates to CASSFVASGRPADYEQYF.

V usage is TRBV6-5 and J usage is TRBJ2-2; TRBD2 aligns across 11 bases. The germline V gene has CDR1 MNHEY and CDR2 SVGAGI. CDR3 size: 15 residues. The trim removed 6 bases at V and 4 bases at J, leaving 4 bases unmatched. CDR3 DNA sequence: TGTGCCAGCAGCTCGACTAGCGGGACCACCGGGGAGCTGTTTTTT. Protein: CASSSTSGTTGELFF.

CDR3 protein: CASSLDGSGSDTQYF. CDR3 coding DNA: TGTGCCAGCAGCTTAGATGGGTCGGGGTCAGATACGCAGTATTTT. The rearrangement uses TRBV7-3 and TRBJ2-3; tentative D call: TRBD2 (5 bases). CDR3 length equals 15 residues. Trimming shortened V by 2 bases and J by 4 bases, and 13 bases separated the two germline ends. CDR1 and CDR2 from the germline V gene are SGHTA and FQGTGA. Filled out from reference TRBV7-3 and TRBJ2-3, the complete variable domain reads GAGVSQTPSNKVTEKGKYVELRCDPISGHTALYWYRQSLGQGPEFLIYFQGTGAADDSGLPNDRFFAVRPEGSVSTLKIQRTERGDSAVYLCASSLDGSGSDTQYFGPGTRLTVL.